This T cell receptor (beta chain) originates from a study of T cells in localized non-small cell lung cancer. V was clipped by 4 bases and J by 9 bases, with 25 bases between them. The germline gives CDR1 SGHAT, CDR2 FQNNGV. The CDR3 is made up of 16 amino acids. Sequencing was performed with immunoSEQ multiplex PCR; in TCRdb, only in-frame clones are kept and a portion is missing. The sample consists of fewer than 35,000 clones, 90% to 95% of them appearing once. Sequencing used peripheral blood, obtained before any cancer treatment. This TCR came from a woman aged 40 to 75 with stage I lung adenocarcinoma. This sequence joins TRBV11-2 and TRBJ2-7; the D is unclear. CDR3 sequence: CASSSSQAGNFLVQYF. The DNA of the CDR3 is TGTGCCAGCAGCTCGTCTCAGGCCGGAAACTTCTTGGTGCAGTACTTC.